This T cell receptor (beta chain) was found in a study of blood T cell repertoires in COVID-19. Across the study: The United States, Italy and Spain supplied acute and convalescent COVID-19 samples.

V gave up 4 bases and J gave up 6 bases; unmatched junction bases: 8. The germline V gene has CDR1 SEHNR and CDR2 FQNEAQ (reference sequence). The CDR3 is 14 residues long. This clone was observed a single time. Method: immunoSEQ multiplex PCR; TCRdb's copy keeps in-frame clones and lacks some. The sample holds roughly 220,000 clones, around 85% seen once. Those who participated ranged in age from about 18 to 89 years and resided in approximately 23 US areas. The V gene is TRBV7-9, the J gene TRBJ2-7; 8 bases agree with TRBD2. Sequencing input: PBMCs or T cells enriched from blood (not recorded which). This TCR was recovered from a woman between 40 and 50 years old with acute COVID-19. As DNA, the CDR3 is TGTGCCAGCAGCTCCGCGGGGGGAATGCTCGAGCAGTACTTC. This sequence encodes CASSSAGGMLEQYF.